The 8 T cell receptor beta chains in this list originate from one sample, sequenced in a study of blood T cell repertoires in COVID-19. TCRdb's copy holds only in-frame clones and misses some; the assay was immunoSEQ multiplex PCR. Among 65,000 to 85,000 clones listed, around nine tenths were seen once. The sequenced material came from peripheral blood. These receptor sequences come from a human donor in a cohort sampled during active COVID-19.

V usage is TRBV19 and J usage is TRBJ2-1, with no clear D. The CDR3 has 15 amino acids. The germline CDR1 and CDR2 sequences are LNHDA and SQIVND (reference sequence). V was cut by 4 bases and J by 0 bases, with 10 bases left in between. CDR3 amino acids: CASSTRPNSYNEQFF. The CDR3 DNA follows: TGTGCCAGTAGTACGAGGCCGAACTCCTACAATGAGCAGTTCTTC.

This clone came up once. This chain uses TRBV24-1 with TRBJ2-5; 10 nucleotides agree with TRBD2. Germline trimming cut 3 bases from V and 4 bases from J; bases unmatched to any gene: 4. From germline, CDR1 is KGHDR and CDR2 SFDVKD. This CDR3 is 15 amino acids long. This CDR3 reads CATSDGSGGVETQYF. The DNA of the CDR3 is TGTGCCACCAGTGATGGGAGCGGGGGGGTAGAGACCCAGTACTTC.

The chain employs TRBV4-2 and TRBJ2-7; D might be TRBD1 (6 bases). The CDR3 is made up of 16 amino acids. Germline V gene sequence: CDR1 LGHNA, CDR2 YNFKEQ. V shed 0 bases and J shed 0 bases, with 12 bases lying between them. CDR3 sequence: CASSQDAGASSYEQYF. CDR3 in DNA: TGTGCCAGCAGCCAAGATGCAGGGGCCTCCTCCTACGAGCAGTACTTC.

V is TRBV28 and J is TRBJ2-7; 11 nucleotides align to TRBD2. The ends lost 3 bases at V and 2 bases at J; junction bases unmatched: 3. The CDR3 consists of 15 residues. Germline lookup yields CDR1 MDHEN and CDR2 SYDVKM. The CDR3 here is CASSLTSGVTYEQYF. CDR3 coding DNA: TGTGCCAGCAGTTTGACTAGCGGGGTGACCTACGAGCAGTACTTC.

The rearrangement links TRBV3-1 (or the pseudogene TRBV3-2) to TRBJ1-1; weak D call: TRBD1 (5 bases). Germline V gives CDR1 LGHDT, CDR2 YNNKEL (reference sequence). Trimming shortened V by 4 bases and J by 7 bases, and 16 bases separated the two germline ends. CDR3 length: 14 residues. CDR3: CASSRSGDYGEAFF. CDR3 nucleotide sequence: TGTGCCAGCAGCCGGTCGGGGGACTATGGTGAAGCTTTCTTT.

V is TRBV5-1 and J is TRBJ1-2; D perhaps matches TRBD1 (5 bases). The CDR3 length is 14 residues. The germline gives CDR1 SGHRS, CDR2 YFSETQ. Trimming took 1 base from V and 1 from J, leaving 8 bases between them. In DNA form, the CDR3 reads TGCGCCAGCAGCTTGTTACAGGATAACTATGGCTACACCTTC. It specifies CASSLLQDNYGYTF.

The V call is TRBV7-8, the J call TRBJ1-6; D may be TRBD1 (6 bases). This CDR3 spans 16 amino acids. V gave up 0 bases and J gave up 10 bases, with 16 bases separating them. Per the germline V gene, CDR1 is SGHVS and CDR2 is FQNEAQ. CDR3 sequence reads: CASSLARVRGLSPLHF. Here the CDR3 DNA reads TGTGCCAGCAGCTTAGCAAGGGTCAGGGGATTATCACCCCTCCACTTT.

The V and J genes are TRBV19 and TRBJ2-1; D is possibly TRBD2 (6 bases). Trimming took off 7 bases at V and 7 bases at J, with 17 bases between the two ends. Germline V gene lookup returns CDR1 LNHDA and CDR2 SQIVND (reference sequence). The CDR3 is 14 residues long. DNA for the CDR3: TGTGCCAGTACCGGAGGGCAGTTGGGGAATGAGCAGTTCTTC. It specifies CASTGGQLGNEQFF.